This passage covers 26 T cell receptor beta chains from one sample sequenced in a study of blood T cells in healthy people across ages. Then a second PCR, running about 6 to 12 cycles, was carried out with a sample-barcoded 5' primer and a J-beta primer mix. TCRdb passed the 5' RACE reads through MiXCR, listing each CDR3 protein once. The sample carries about 1,600,000 distinct CDR3 sequences, 40% to 50% recorded once. The sequenced sample was blood. The receptors here all came from a young woman in good health.

The sample holds a few counts of this clonotype. The rearrangement joins TRBV6-1 to TRBJ2-7; 10 positions agree with TRBD1. Per germline, CDR1 MNHNS and CDR2 SASEGT. Unmatched junction bases numbered 10, after V lost 4 bases and J lost 4 bases. The CDR3 loop spans 16 amino acids. The CDR3 nucleotides are TGTGCCAGCAGTGTAAACCCTCGGACAGGGGGTTACGAGCAGTACTTC. Protein: CASSVNPRTGGYEQYF.

The chain joins TRBV7-2 to TRBJ2-3; 7 bases agree with TRBD2. Losses at the gene ends were 4 bases for V and 9 bases for J; bases not matched to a gene: 13. The CDR3 consists of 15 residues. Germline V gene lookup returns CDR1 SGHTA and CDR2 FQGNSA. In nucleotides, the CDR3 is TGTGCCAGCAGCTCGTCCCGACTAGCCCGAGAGACGCAGTATTTT. Its translation: CASSSSRLARETQYF.

The genes are TRBV6-2 or TRBV6-3 and TRBJ2-3; D not certain. This CDR3 spans 14 amino acids. Germline CDR1 MNHEY, CDR2 SVGEGT. V was clipped by 0 bases and J by 3 bases, with 7 bases between them. The CDR3 spells CASSYSKATDTQYF. The DNA of the CDR3 is TGTGCCAGCAGTTACTCGAAGGCTACAGATACGCAGTATTTT.

V is TRBV4-2 and J is TRBJ2-1, with 10 bases matching TRBD2. The length of the CDR3 is 18 residues. The V and J ends lost 0 bases and 8 bases, in that order; junction bases with no gene match: 13. CDR1 and CDR2 from the germline V gene are LGHNA and YNFKEQ. CDR3 sequence (DNA): TGTGCCAGCAGCCAAGATCCTCGGGCTAGCGGGAGTACCGATGAGCAGTTCTTC. Translated: CASSQDPRASGSTDEQFF.

This clonotype has just one count. The J gene is TRBJ2-3, the V gene TRBV7-3; 8 bases match TRBD2. The CDR3 extends over 16 amino acids. Germline V gene data show CDR1 as SGHTA and CDR2 as FQGTGA. J lost 5 bases, V lost 5 bases, and 12 bases had no gene match. This CDR3 is CASSPRPAGVVDTQYF. CDR3 sequence (DNA): TGTGCCAGCAGCCCGCGACCAGCGGGGGTCGTAGATACGCAGTATTTT.

The gene calls are TRBV20-1 and TRBJ2-3; maybe TRBD1 (6 bases). Germline-derived CDR1 and CDR2 are DFQATT and SNEGSKA (reference sequence). Trimming shortened V by 3 bases and J by 2 bases, and 21 bases separated the two germline ends. The CDR3 has 17 residues. The CDR3 sequence: CSASSRTGTGNTDTQYF. As DNA, the CDR3 is TGCAGTGCTAGTTCCCGTACAGGGACGGGGAACACAGATACGCAGTATTTT.

This clonotype was detected ten times or more. CDR3 region: CASSLYAGQKNYGYTF. The CDR3, as DNA: TGTGCCAGCAGCTTATATGCGGGACAGAAGAACTATGGCTACACCTTC. The rearrangement uses TRBV7-2 and TRBJ1-2; 7 bases line up with TRBD1. V lost 2 bases and J lost 2; bases outside the gene matches: 8. CDR1 and CDR2 (germline): SGHTA, FQGNSA. This CDR3 has 16 residues. The full variable domain, with the rest looked up from reference TRBV7-2 and TRBJ1-2, is GAGVSQSPSNKVTEKGKDVELRCDPISGHTALYWYRQSLGQGLEFLIYFQGNSAPDKSGLPSDRFSAERTGGSVSTLTIQRTQQEDSAVYLCASSLYAGQKNYGYTFGSGTRLTVV.

The table lists this clonotype with a few counts. The chain links TRBV10-2 to TRBJ2-4, with D perhaps TRBD1 (6 bases). This CDR3 spans 16 amino acids. The V and J ends lost 4 bases and 1 base respectively, with 14 bases between them. The germline V gene encodes CDR1 WSHSY and CDR2 SAAADI. CDR3 sequence: CASSVQGVGAKNIQYF. The CDR3 DNA reads as TGCGCCAGCAGTGTACAGGGAGTGGGGGCCAAAAACATTCAGTACTTC.

This clonotype was seen more than once but under ten times. The chain carries TRBV2 and TRBJ2-7, with D tentatively TRBD2 (6 bases). V lost 6 bases, J lost 0 bases, and 15 bases lay in between. From germline, CDR1 is SNHLY and CDR2 FYNNEI. This CDR3 has 15 residues. This chain's CDR3 is CASRTGTASSYEQYF. In nucleotides, the CDR3 is TGTGCCAGCAGAACCGGGACTGCGAGCTCCTACGAGCAGTACTTC.

This clonotype was counted a few times. The chain joins TRBV6-6 to TRBJ1-1; 9 nucleotides align to TRBD1. The CDR3 loop spans 14 amino acids. V shed 7 bases, J shed 10 bases, and the junction held 13 bases outside the gene matches. Germline V CDR1 and CDR2: MNHNY, SVGAGI (reference sequence). CDR3 amino acids: CASTVSGQGMRAFF. CDR3 DNA sequence: TGTGCCAGCACCGTATCGGGACAGGGAATGCGAGCTTTCTTT.

The rearrangement joins TRBV20-1 to TRBJ2-5; tentative D call: TRBD1 (6 bases). The J call is in doubt because the DNA end fits TRBJ2-7 better. Germline V gene sequence: CDR1 DFQATT, CDR2 SNEGSKA (reference sequence). The CDR3 consists of 13 residues. The CDR3 DNA reads TGCAGTGCTCCTGGGACAACCGTGGTCGAGCAGTACTTC. This gives the protein CSAPGTTVVEQYF.

At least ten counts were recorded for this clonotype. The V gene is TRBV29-1, the J gene TRBJ2-3; TRBD1 or TRBD2 may be the D gene (5 bases each). The CDR3 totals 14 residues. CDR1 and CDR2 (germline): SQVTM, ANQGSEA. V was cut by 4 bases and J by 2 bases, with 13 bases left in between. CDR3 nucleotides: TGCAGCGTTGGCACTCCCGGGGCCACAGATACGCAGTATTTT. Its protein is CSVGTPGATDTQYF.

The genes are TRBV6-6 and TRBJ1-5; D unresolved. V gave up 5 bases and J gave up 0 bases, with 11 bases separating them. The CDR3 has 15 amino acids. Per the germline V gene, CDR1 is MNHNY and CDR2 is SVGAGI (reference sequence). The DNA of the CDR3 is TGTGCCAGCAGTCAGACCGATTATAGCAATCAGCCCCAGCATTTT. It is translated as CASSQTDYSNQPQHF.

The chain recombines TRBV6-5 with TRBJ2-5; 7 nucleotides align to TRBD1. Germline assignment: CDR1 MNHEY and CDR2 SVGAGI. The CDR3 extends over 12 amino acids. With 8 bases clipped from V and 4 bases from J, the junction kept 4 bases outside the gene matches. The CDR3 loop reads CASRDSLETQYF. CDR3 nucleotides: TGTGCCAGCCGGGACAGTCTAGAGACCCAGTACTTC.

V is TRBV7-2 and J is TRBJ1-2, with TRBD1 identical over 8 bases. The CDR3 contains 14 residues. After removal of 4 bases from V and 7 bases from J, the junction contained 8 bases not matched to a gene. CDR1 is SGHTA, CDR2 FQGNSA, per germline. The CDR3 DNA is TGTGCCAGCAGCTACGGAGACAGGGGAACTGGCTACACCTTC. Its protein product is CASSYGDRGTGYTF.

This clonotype showed up many times. The genes are TRBV2 and TRBJ2-3; 9 bases are a match to TRBD2. Germline V gives CDR1 SNHLY, CDR2 FYNNEI. The ends lost 5 bases at V and 6 bases at J; junction bases unmatched: 6. The CDR3 spans 14 residues. CDR3 protein: CASSSGTSQDTQYF. CDR3 nucleotide sequence: TGTGCCAGCAGTTCTGGGACTAGCCAGGATACGCAGTATTTT.

The table lists this clonotype with many counts. This chain connects TRBV20-1 to TRBJ1-2; the D is unclear. Trimming cost V 0 bases and J 1 base, with 6 bases left between them. The CDR3 is 13 amino acids. CDR1 is DFQATT, CDR2 SNEGSKA, per germline (reference sequence). CDR3 bases: TGCAGTGCTAGAGATGGAATTAACTATGGCTACACCTTC. Translating it yields CSARDGINYGYTF.

In this sample, this clonotype turned up a few times. The rearrangement joins TRBV7-2 to TRBJ2-3, with 10 positions matching TRBD2. Trimming removed 2 bases from V and 5 bases from J; junction bases left unmatched: 4. The CDR3 is made up of 15 amino acids. Looked up from germline, CDR1 is SGHTA and CDR2 is FQGNSA. For the CDR3, the DNA is TGTGCCAGCAGCTTACTAGCGGGAGTGGTAGATACGCAGTATTTT. This translates into CASSLLAGVVDTQYF.

CDR3 nucleotides: TGTGCCAGCAGTTTTCGGGCGGGAAGTGAAAAACTGTTTTTT. Amino acid sequence: CASSFRAGSEKLFF. The gene calls are TRBV12-3 or TRBV12-4 and TRBJ1-4; no reliable D call. V was shortened by 3 bases and J by 7 bases, with 12 bases between the two germline ends. This CDR3 has 14 amino acids.

The chain couples TRBV3-1 to TRBJ2-1; TRBD2 matches at 8 bases. Germline loops: CDR1 LGHDT, CDR2 YNNKEL (reference sequence). The CDR3 extends over 19 amino acids. The J segment lost 2 bases and the V segment lost 5 bases, leaving 17 bases of the junction unmatched. In DNA, the CDR3 is TGTGCCAGCAGCAATTCGCACTCCGGGACTAGTGTCGCCTACAATGAGCAGTTCTTC. It translates to CASSNSHSGTSVAYNEQFF.

The table lists this clonotype with a few counts. The rearrangement links TRBV20-1 to TRBJ2-7, with 8 bases lining up with TRBD2. Trimming took 3 bases from V and 0 from J; bases not matched to a gene: 4. Germline loops: CDR1 DFQATT, CDR2 SNEGSKA (reference sequence). This CDR3 contains 14 residues. The chain's CDR3 is CSARTSASSYEQYF. The CDR3 DNA sequence: TGCAGTGCTAGGACTAGCGCGAGCTCCTACGAGCAGTACTTC.

This clonotype was found a few times. The chain employs TRBV12-3 or TRBV12-4 and TRBJ1-5; 7 nucleotides agree with TRBD1. Germline trimming cut 6 bases from V and 4 bases from J; bases unmatched to any gene: 12. This CDR3 has 16 amino acids. In DNA form, the CDR3 reads TGTGCCAGCAGCCGGAATGGGGACAGTCCTAATCAGCCCCAGCATTTT. Its translation is CASSRNGDSPNQPQHF.

V and J are TRBV10-3 and TRBJ2-3, with 7 bases that match TRBD1. Trimming took 4 bases from V and 9 from J; bases not matched to a gene: 4. Germline lookup yields CDR1 ENHRY and CDR2 SYGVKD. The CDR3 consists of 12 residues. For the CDR3, the DNA is TGTGCCATCAGTGGTACAGGGGAGACGCAGTATTTT. It encodes CAISGTGETQYF.

The sample holds a few counts of this clonotype. The V gene is TRBV20-1, the J gene TRBJ2-5; D perhaps matches TRBD1 (5 bases). The CDR3 totals 14 residues. The ends were cut back, 3 bases at V and 11 bases at J, with 22 bases in the middle. The germline CDR1 and CDR2 sequences are DFQATT and SNEGSKA (reference sequence). The chain's CDR3 is CSASYGHPEKEQYF. CDR3 nucleotide sequence: TGCAGTGCTAGTTACGGACACCCGGAAAAGGAGCAGTACTTC.

The chain couples TRBV5-6 to TRBJ1-5, with no clear D. CDR3 length: 14 amino acids. The V gene's germline CDR1 is SGHDT and CDR2 YYEEEE. Trimming shortened V by 1 base and J by 7 bases, and 12 bases separated the two germline ends. The CDR3 sequence is CASSLREGRQPQHF. CDR3 nucleotides: TGTGCCAGCAGCTTGCGGGAAGGAAGACAGCCCCAGCATTTT.

The chain is built from TRBV24-1 and TRBJ2-1; TRBD2 matches at 7 bases. Trimming at V came to 4 bases and at J to 6 bases, leaving 11 bases not matched to a gene. CDR1 KGHDR and CDR2 SFDVKD come from the germline V gene. The CDR3 covers 16 residues. DNA for the CDR3: TGTGCCACCAGTGACTTAGCGGGCAGTTCTGTCAATGAGCAGTTCTTC. Translating it yields CATSDLAGSSVNEQFF.